The clone carrying this T cell receptor beta chain has only a few counts. The data were obtained in a study of blood T cells in healthy people across ages. The CDR3 consists of 16 residues. Germline CDR1 is LGHNA and CDR2 is YSLEER. V dropped 3 bases and J dropped 2; count of bases not matched to a gene: 6. Using a J-beta primer mix together with a sample-barcoded 5' primer, a second PCR was run for roughly 6 to 12 cycles. TCRdb called the 5' RACE reads again in MiXCR, with one record for every CDR3 protein. The table shows just under 550,000 distinct CDR3 sequences, with around 24% occurring only once. This sample was shared with a second study, whose subject was T cells of mothers and their children.

The clonotype originates from a boy between 5 and 17 years old in good health. This sequence joins TRBV4-3 and TRBJ1-4; 7 bases fit TRBD1. Sequencing was carried out using blood. CDR3 in amino acids: CASSQATGITNEKLFF. In DNA form, the CDR3 reads TGCGCCAGCAGCCAGGCGACAGGGATTACTAATGAAAAACTGTTTTTT.